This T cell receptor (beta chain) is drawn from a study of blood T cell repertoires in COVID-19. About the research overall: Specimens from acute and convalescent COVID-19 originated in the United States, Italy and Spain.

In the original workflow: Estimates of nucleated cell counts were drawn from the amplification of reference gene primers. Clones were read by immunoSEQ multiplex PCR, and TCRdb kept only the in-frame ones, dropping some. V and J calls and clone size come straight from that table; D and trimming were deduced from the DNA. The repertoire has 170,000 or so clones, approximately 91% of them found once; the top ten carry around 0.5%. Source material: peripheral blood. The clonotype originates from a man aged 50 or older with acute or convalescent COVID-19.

The CDR3 region is CASMSGGGQPQHF. In DNA form, the CDR3 reads TGTGCCAGCATGTCAGGGGGCGGGCAGCCCCAGCATTTT. The chain carries TRBV12-3 or TRBV12-4 and TRBJ1-5; TRBD1 matches at 8 bases. There are 13 residues in the CDR3. Unmatched junction bases numbered 6, after V lost 7 bases and J lost 7 bases.